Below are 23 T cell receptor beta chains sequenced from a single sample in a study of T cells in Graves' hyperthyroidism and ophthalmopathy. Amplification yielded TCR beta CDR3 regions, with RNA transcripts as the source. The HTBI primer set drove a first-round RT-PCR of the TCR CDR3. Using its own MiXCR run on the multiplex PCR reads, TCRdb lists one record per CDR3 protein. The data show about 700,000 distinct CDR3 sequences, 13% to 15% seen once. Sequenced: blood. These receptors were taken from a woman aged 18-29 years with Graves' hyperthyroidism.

For the CDR3, the DNA is TGCGCCAGCAGCCAAGGGGGCCGGGGGAGGACCGGGGAGCTGTTTTTT. This translates into CASSQGGRGRTGELFF. This chain links TRBV4-1 with TRBJ2-2; D may be TRBD2 (6 bases). The CDR3 is 16 amino acids. Looked up from germline, CDR1 is MGHRA and CDR2 is YSYEKL. Between the trimmed V and J ends, which lost 1 base and 5 bases, there was a span of 14 bases.

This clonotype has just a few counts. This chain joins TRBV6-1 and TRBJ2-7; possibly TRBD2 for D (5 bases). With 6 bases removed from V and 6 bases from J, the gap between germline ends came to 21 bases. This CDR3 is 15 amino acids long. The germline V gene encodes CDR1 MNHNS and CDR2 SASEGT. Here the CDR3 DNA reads TGTGCCAGCAGCGAGTCGGGATCCCTTACGCCCGAGCAGTACTTC. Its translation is CASSESGSLTPEQYF.

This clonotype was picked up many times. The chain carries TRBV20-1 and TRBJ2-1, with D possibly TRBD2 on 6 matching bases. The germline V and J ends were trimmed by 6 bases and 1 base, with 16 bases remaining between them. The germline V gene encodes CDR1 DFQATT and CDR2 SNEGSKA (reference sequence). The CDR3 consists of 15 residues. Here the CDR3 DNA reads TGCAGTGCCGACAACCCGGAGGGATCCTACAATGAGCAGTTCTTC. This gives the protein CSADNPEGSYNEQFF.

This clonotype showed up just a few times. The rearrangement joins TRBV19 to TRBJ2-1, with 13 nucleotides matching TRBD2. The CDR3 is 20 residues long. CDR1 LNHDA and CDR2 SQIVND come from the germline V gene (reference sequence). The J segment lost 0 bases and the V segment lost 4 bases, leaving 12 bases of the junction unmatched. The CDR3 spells CASSTPTSGRYESSYNEQFF. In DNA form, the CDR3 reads TGTGCCAGTAGTACTCCGACTAGCGGGAGGTATGAAAGCTCCTACAATGAGCAGTTCTTC.

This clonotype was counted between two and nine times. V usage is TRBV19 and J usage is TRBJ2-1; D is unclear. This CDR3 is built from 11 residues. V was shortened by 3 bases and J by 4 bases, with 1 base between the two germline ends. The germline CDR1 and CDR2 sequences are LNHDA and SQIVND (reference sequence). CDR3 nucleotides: TGTGCCAGTAGTATGTACAATGAGCAGTTCTTC. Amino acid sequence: CASSMYNEQFF.

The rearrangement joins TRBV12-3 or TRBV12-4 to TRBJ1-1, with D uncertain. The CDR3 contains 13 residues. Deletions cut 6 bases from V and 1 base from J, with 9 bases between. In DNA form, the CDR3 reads TGTGCCAGCAGCGTACAGAAGAACACTGAAGCTTTCTTT. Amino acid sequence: CASSVQKNTEAFF.

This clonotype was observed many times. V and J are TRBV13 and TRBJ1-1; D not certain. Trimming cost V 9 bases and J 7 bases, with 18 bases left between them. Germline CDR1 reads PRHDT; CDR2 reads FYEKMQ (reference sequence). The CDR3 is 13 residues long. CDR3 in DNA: TGTGCCAGTGGGGAAATGAGTCAGCGTGAAGCTTTCTTT. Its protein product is CASGEMSQREAFF.

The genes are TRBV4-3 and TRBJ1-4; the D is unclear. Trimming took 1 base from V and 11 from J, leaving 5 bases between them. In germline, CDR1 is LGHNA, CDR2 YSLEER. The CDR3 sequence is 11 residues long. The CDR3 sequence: CASSQGPKLFF. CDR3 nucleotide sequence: TGCGCCAGCAGCCAAGGTCCGAAACTGTTTTTT.

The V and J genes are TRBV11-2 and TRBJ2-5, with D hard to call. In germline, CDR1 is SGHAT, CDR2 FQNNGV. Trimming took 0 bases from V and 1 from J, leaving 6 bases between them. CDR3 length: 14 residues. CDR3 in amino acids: CASSLEQSQETQYF. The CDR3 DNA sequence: TGTGCCAGCAGCTTAGAGCAGAGCCAAGAGACCCAGTACTTC.

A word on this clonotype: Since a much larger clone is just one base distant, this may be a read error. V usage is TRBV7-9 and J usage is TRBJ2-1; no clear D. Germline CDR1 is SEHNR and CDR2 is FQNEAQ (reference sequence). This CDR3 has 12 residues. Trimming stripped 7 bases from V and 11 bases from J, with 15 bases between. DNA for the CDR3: TGTGCCAGCACAGAGGAGACGGAAAAGCAGTTCTTC. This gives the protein CASTEETEKQFF.

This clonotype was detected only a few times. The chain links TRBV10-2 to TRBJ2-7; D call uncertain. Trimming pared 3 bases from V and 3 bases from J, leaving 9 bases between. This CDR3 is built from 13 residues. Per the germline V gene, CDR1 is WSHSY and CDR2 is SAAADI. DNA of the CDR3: TGCGCCAGCAGTGACAGTCCCCTCTACGAGCAGTACTTC. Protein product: CASSDSPLYEQYF.

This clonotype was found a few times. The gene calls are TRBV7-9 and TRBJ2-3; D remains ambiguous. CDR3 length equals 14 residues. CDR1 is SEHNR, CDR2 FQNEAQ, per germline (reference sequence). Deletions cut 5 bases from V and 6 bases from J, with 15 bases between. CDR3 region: CASSTTARQDTQYF. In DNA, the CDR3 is TGTGCCAGCAGCACTACCGCAAGGCAGGATACGCAGTATTTT.

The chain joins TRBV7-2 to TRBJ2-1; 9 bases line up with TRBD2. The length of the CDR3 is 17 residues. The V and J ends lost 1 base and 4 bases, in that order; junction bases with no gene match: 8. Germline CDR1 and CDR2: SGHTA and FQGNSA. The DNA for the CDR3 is TGTGCCAGCAGCTTAGAAGGGGCGGGAGGGGGGTACAATGAGCAGTTCTTC. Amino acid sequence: CASSLEGAGGGYNEQFF.

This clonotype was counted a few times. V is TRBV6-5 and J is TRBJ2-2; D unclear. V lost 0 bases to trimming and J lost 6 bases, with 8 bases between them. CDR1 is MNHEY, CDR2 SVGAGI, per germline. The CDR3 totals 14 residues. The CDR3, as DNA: TGTGCCAGCAGTTACTCGATAGGCCCCGGGGAGCTGTTTTTT. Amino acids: CASSYSIGPGELFF.

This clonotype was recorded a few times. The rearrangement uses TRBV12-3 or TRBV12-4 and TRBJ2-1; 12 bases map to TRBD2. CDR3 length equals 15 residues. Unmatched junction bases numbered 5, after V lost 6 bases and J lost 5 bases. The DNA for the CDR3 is TGTGCCAGCAGCGGACTAGCGGGACTAGACAATGAGCAGTTCTTC. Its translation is CASSGLAGLDNEQFF.

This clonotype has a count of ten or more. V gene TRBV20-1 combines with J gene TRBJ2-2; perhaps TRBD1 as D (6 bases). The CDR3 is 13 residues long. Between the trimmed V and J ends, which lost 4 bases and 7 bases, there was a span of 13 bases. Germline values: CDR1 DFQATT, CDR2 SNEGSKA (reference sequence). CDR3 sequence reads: CSATQGAGGELFF. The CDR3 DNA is TGCAGTGCTACACAGGGTGCGGGCGGGGAGCTGTTTTTT.

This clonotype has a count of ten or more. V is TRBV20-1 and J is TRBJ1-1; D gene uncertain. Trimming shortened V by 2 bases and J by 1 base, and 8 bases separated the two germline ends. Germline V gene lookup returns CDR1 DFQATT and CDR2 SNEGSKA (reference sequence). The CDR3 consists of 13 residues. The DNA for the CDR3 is TGCAGTGCTAGATACCTAGCGAACACTGAAGCTTTCTTT. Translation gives CSARYLANTEAFF.

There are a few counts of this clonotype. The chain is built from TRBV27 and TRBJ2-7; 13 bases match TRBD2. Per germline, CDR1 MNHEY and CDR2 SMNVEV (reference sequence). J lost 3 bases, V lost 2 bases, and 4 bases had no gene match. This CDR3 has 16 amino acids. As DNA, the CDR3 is TGTGCCAGCAGTTTAGTCCGGACTAGCGGGGGCTACGAGCAGTACTTC. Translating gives CASSLVRTSGGYEQYF.

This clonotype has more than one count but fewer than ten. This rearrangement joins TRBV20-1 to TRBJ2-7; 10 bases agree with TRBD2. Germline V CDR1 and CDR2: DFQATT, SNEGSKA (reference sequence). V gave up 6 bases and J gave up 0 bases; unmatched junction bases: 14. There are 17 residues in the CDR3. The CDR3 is CSAIEGASGRSSYEQYF. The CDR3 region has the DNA TGCAGTGCAATAGAGGGAGCTAGCGGGAGAAGCTCCTACGAGCAGTACTTC.

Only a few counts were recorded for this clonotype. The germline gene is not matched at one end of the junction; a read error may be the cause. In nucleotides, the CDR3 is TGTGCCAGCAGCTTGGAGAGTAATGAAAAACTGCTTTTT. It translates to CASSLESNEKLLF. The chain is built from TRBV7-9 and TRBJ1-4; no firm D call. Germline V gene lookup returns CDR1 SEHNR and CDR2 FQNEAQ (reference sequence). This CDR3 has 13 amino acids.

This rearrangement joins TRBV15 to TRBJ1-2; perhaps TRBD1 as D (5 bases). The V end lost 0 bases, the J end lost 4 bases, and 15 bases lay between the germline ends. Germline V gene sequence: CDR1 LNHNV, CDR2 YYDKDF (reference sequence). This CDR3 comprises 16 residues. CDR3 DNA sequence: TGTGCCACCAGCAGAGAGAACGGGGCAAGAGGCTATGGCTACACCTTC. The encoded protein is CATSRENGARGYGYTF.

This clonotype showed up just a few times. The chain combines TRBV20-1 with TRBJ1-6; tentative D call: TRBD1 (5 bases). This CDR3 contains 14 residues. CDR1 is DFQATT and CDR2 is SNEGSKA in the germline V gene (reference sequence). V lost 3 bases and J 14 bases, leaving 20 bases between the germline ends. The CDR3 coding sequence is TGCAGTGCTAGTGATCAGGGCTCGATAGGAACCCTCCACTTT. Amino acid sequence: CSASDQGSIGTLHF.

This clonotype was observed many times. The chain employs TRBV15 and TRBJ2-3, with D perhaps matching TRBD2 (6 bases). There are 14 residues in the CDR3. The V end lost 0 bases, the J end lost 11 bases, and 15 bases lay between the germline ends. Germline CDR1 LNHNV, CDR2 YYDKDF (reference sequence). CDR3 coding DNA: TGTGCCACCAGCAGAGATACCTCGGGAGCGGTGCAGTATTTT. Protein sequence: CATSRDTSGAVQYF. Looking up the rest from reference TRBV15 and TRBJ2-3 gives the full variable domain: DAMVIQNPRYQVTQFGKPVTLSCSQTLNHNVMYWYQQKSSQAPKLLFHYYDKDFNNEADTPDNFQSRRPNTSFCFLDIRSPGLGDTAMYLCATSRDTSGAVQYFGPGTRLTVL.